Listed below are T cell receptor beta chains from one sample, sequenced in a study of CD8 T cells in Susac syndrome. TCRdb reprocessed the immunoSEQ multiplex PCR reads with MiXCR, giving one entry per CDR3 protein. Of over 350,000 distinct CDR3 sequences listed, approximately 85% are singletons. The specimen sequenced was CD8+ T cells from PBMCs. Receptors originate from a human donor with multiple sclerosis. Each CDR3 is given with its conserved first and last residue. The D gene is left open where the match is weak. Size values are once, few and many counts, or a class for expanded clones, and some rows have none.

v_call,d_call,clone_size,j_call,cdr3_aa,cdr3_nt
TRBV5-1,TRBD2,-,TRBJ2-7,CASSLYSGGTTSYEQYF,TGCGCCAGCAGCTTATATAGCGGGGGGACTACATCCTACGAGCAGTACTTC
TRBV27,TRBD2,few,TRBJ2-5,CASSPGLAGGQETQYF,TGTGCCAGCAGTCCGGGACTAGCGGGGGGACAAGAGACCCAGTACTTC
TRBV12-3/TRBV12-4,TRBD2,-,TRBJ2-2,CASSLARTSGRYTGTGELFF,TGTGCCAGCAGTTTGGCCCGGACTAGCGGGAGATATACGGGCACCGGGGAGCTGTTTTTT
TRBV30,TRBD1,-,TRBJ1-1,CAWRGQGREAFF,TGTGCCTGGAGGGGACAGGGTCGAGAAGCTTTCTTT
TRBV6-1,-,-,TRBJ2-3,CASSDWGADTQYF,TGTGCCAGCAGTGATTGGGGGGCAGATACGCAGTATTTT
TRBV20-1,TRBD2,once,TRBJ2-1,CSARTPGLAGVIGEQFF,TGCAGTGCTAGAACGCCGGGACTAGCGGGAGTGATAGGTGAGCAGTTCTTC
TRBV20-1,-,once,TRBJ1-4,CSARVGVANEKLFF,TGCAGTGCTAGAGTCGGCGTAGCTAATGAAAAACTGTTTTTT
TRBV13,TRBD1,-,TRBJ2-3,CASSSRNRGFDTQYF,TGTGCCAGCAGCTCGCGGAACAGGGGGTTCGATACGCAGTATTTT
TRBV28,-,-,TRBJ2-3,CASSLRGRGGTDTQYF,TGTGCCAGCAGTTTAAGAGGCAGGGGAGGCACAGATACGCAGTATTTT
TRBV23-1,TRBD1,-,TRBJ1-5,CASSHPSDRGSNQPQHF,TGCGCCAGCAGTCACCCTAGCGACAGGGGGAGCAATCAGCCCCAGCATTTT
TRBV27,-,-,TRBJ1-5,CASSLAGEGRPQHF,TGTGCCAGCAGTTTAGCAGGGGAGGGAAGGCCCCAGCATTTT
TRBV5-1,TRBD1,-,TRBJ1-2,CASSSWTGGNYGYTF,TGCGCCAGCAGCTCCTGGACAGGGGGTAACTATGGCTACACCTTC
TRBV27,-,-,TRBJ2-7,CASSLSASYEQYF,TGTGCCAGCAGTTTGTCAGCCTCCTACGAGCAGTACTTC
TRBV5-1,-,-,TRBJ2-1,CASSPDQYNEQFF,TGCGCCAGCAGCCCGGACCAATACAATGAGCAGTTCTTC
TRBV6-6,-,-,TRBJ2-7,CASSRPKEASYEQYF,TGTGCCAGCAGTAGACCGAAGGAGGCCTCCTACGAGCAGTACTTC
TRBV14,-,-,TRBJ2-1,CASSQVSGTPFRSSYNEQFF,TGTGCCAGCAGCCAAGTTTCCGGGACACCATTCCGGAGCTCCTACAATGAGCAGTTCTTC